Listed below are T cell receptor beta chains from one sample, sequenced in a study of cytomegalovirus exposure and HLA in healthy donors. Repertoires were generated with immunoSEQ multiplex PCR, while TCRdb's copy carries only in-frame clones and drops some. This sample carries about 170,000 clones, more than 80% of them seen once, and the ten largest clones take nearly 2.5%. What was sequenced was PBMCs. The source is a male donor in good health and CMV-seronegative. CDR3s include the opening cysteine and the closing phenylalanine or tryptophan.

V gene	J gene	CDR3 protein
TRBV6-4	TRBJ2-1	CASSALLRGEQFF
TRBV19	TRBJ1-2	CASSRDRDNYGYTF
TRBV6-1	TRBJ2-7	CASSESGRAGEQYF
TRBV7-2	TRBJ1-1	CASSLVGRQGLYTEAFF
TRBV7-2	TRBJ2-2	CASSDRSGGVAGELFF
TRBV5-1	TRBJ2-2	CASSFTGSGELFF
TRBV7-9	TRBJ2-7	CSSSFNTYEQYF
TRBV5-4	TRBJ2-7	CASSLDGGRGYEQYF
TRBV6-1	TRBJ2-3	CASSEEGGTDTQYF
TRBV25-1	TRBJ2-7	CASSSTGGKGEQYF
TRBV6-5	TRBJ1-1	CASSYRQGASEAFF
TRBV9	TRBJ2-3	CASSVAAAGGPGDTQYF
TRBV2	TRBJ2-1	CASRETTSGTYNEQFF
TRBV28	TRBJ2-3	CASSSLPIAGASSDTQYF
TRBV19	TRBJ1-6	CASRPGRDDSPLHF
TRBV6-1	TRBJ2-7	CASSEGEGPREQYF
TRBV9	TRBJ2-2	CASSETGARELFF
TRBV29-1	TRBJ1-6	CSYLIAPGYVSPLHF
TRBV6-5	TRBJ2-1	CASSYGQANEQFF
TRBV4-3	TRBJ1-1	CASSQDRGHPGDTEAFF
TRBV6-6	TRBJ2-3	CASRGLAGGSTDTQYF
TRBV30	TRBJ1-3	CAWSVRQGRITGNTIYF